Presented here are 22 T cell receptor beta chains from one specimen sequenced in a study of blood T cell repertoires in COVID-19. Sequencing was performed with immunoSEQ multiplex PCR; in TCRdb, only in-frame clones are kept and a portion is missing. The data hold 260,000 or so clones, with 70% to 90% observed a single time. Sequencing was done on a sample of PBMCs or T cells enriched from blood (not recorded which). The receptor source for this set is a man aged 18-30 years who had recovered from COVID-19.

The chain couples TRBV4-1 to TRBJ1-2; unclear D gene. Trimming shortened V by 1 base and J by 4 bases, and 13 bases separated the two germline ends. Germline lookup yields CDR1 MGHRA and CDR2 YSYEKL. The CDR3 is 15 residues long. CDR3 protein: CASSQVRGSGYGYTF. The CDR3 DNA reads TGCGCCAGCAGCCAAGTGCGGGGATCAGGCTATGGCTACACCTTC.

The chain couples TRBV5-1 to TRBJ1-4; D is ambiguous. Germline V gene data show CDR1 as SGHRS and CDR2 as YFSETQ. V lost 4 bases and J lost 5, with 9 bases in between. CDR3 size: 13 residues. Here the CDR3 reads CASSRGGNEKLFF. The CDR3 coding sequence is TGCGCCAGCAGCCGCGGAGGCAATGAAAAACTGTTTTTT.

The chain recombines TRBV3-1 (or the pseudogene TRBV3-2) with TRBJ1-1, with D possibly being TRBD1 (5 bases). V was pared by 4 bases and J by 4 bases, with 16 bases between. The CDR3 is made up of 15 amino acids. Germline CDR1 reads LGHDT; CDR2 reads YNNKEL (reference sequence). The CDR3 loop is CASSPSSGGGTEAFF. The CDR3 region has the DNA TGTGCCAGCAGCCCGTCATCTGGGGGAGGCACTGAAGCTTTCTTT.

J is TRBJ2-1 and V is TRBV6-5; 10 nucleotides line up with TRBD2. Unmatched junction bases numbered 4, after V lost 5 bases and J lost 6 bases. The CDR3 spans 14 residues. Germline assignment: CDR1 MNHEY and CDR2 SVGAGI. CDR3 coding DNA: TGTGCCAGCAGTCAGAGCGGGGGGGTCAATGAGCAGTTCTTC. It translates to CASSQSGGVNEQFF.

V is TRBV5-1 and J is TRBJ2-5; no reliable D call. Germline V gene data show CDR1 as SGHRS and CDR2 as YFSETQ. The CDR3 has 13 residues. V gave up 0 bases and J gave up 6 bases, with 9 bases separating them. Here the CDR3 DNA reads TGCGCCAGCAGCTTGGGTGCGTTGCAGACCCAGTACTTC. The encoded protein is CASSLGALQTQYF.

The gene calls are TRBV12-3 or TRBV12-4 and TRBJ1-2, with D perhaps matching TRBD1 (6 bases). The V end was cut by 8 bases, the J end by 8 bases, with 15 bases between. The CDR3 length is 12 residues. The CDR3 region is CASGRGEKGYTF. CDR3 DNA sequence: TGTGCCAGCGGGAGGGGGGAAAAGGGCTACACCTTC.

The chain has TRBV30 and TRBJ2-2; unclear D gene. CDR3 size: 11 residues. The V gene lost 2 bases and the J gene lost 6 bases, with 4 bases spanning the gap. Germline CDR1 and CDR2: GTSNPN and SVGIG (reference sequence). The CDR3: CAWSQSGELFF. The CDR3 DNA reads as TGTGCCTGGAGTCAGTCCGGGGAGCTGTTTTTT.

This chain connects TRBV6-2 or TRBV6-3 to TRBJ2-3; possibly TRBD2 for D (6 bases). V shed 4 bases and J shed 2 bases, with 19 bases lying between them. CDR1 MNHEY and CDR2 SVGEGT come from the germline V gene. This CDR3 is built from 17 residues. CDR3 bases: TGTGCCAGCAGTTCAGGAGGGCCCCTTCAAACCACAGATACGCAGTATTTT. Translation gives CASSSGGPLQTTDTQYF.

The chain uses TRBV18 and TRBJ2-6; possible D gene TRBD1, 5 bases. Germline CDR1 and CDR2: KGHSH and LQKENI. The CDR3 has 16 residues. Trimming stripped 6 bases from V and 0 bases from J, with 12 bases between. CDR3 nucleotides: TGTGCCAGCTCGGAGACAGTTAGCTCTGGGGCCAACGTCCTGACTTTC. As protein: CASSETVSSGANVLTF.

This clone occurred once. The chain carries TRBV6-5 and TRBJ2-2, with 10 bases identical to TRBD1. Germline CDR1 and CDR2: MNHEY and SVGAGI. V shed 0 bases and J 3 bases; nucleotides not matched to a gene: 1. This CDR3 contains 16 residues. The CDR3 DNA sequence: TGTGCCAGCAGTTACTCGACAGGGGGCTACACCGGGGAGCTGTTTTTT. Amino acid sequence: CASSYSTGGYTGELFF.

The J gene is TRBJ1-5, the V gene TRBV7-9; D is unresolved. Trimming removed 5 bases at V and 9 bases at J, with 20 bases between. The CDR3 loop spans 15 amino acids. From germline, CDR1 is SEHNR and CDR2 FQNEAQ (reference sequence). The CDR3 DNA is TGTGCCAGCAGCCCCATGGGGAGCGGATTAAGGCCCCAGCATTTT. This sequence encodes CASSPMGSGLRPQHF.

This sequence joins TRBV15 and TRBJ2-1, with D hard to call. V lost 1 base to trimming and J lost 3 bases, with 13 bases between them. The CDR3 consists of 16 residues. Germline values: CDR1 LNHNV, CDR2 YYDKDF (reference sequence). The CDR3 region is CATSRVRLSNYNEQFF. The CDR3 nucleotides read TGTGCCACCAGCAGAGTGAGGCTCTCGAACTACAATGAGCAGTTCTTC.

V gene TRBV19 combines with J gene TRBJ1-4; D call uncertain. The CDR3 length is 14 residues. Trimming cost V 7 bases and J 7 bases, with 16 bases left between them. CDR1 LNHDA and CDR2 SQIVND come from the germline V gene (reference sequence). The CDR3 sequence is CASKSGRKSEKLFF. The CDR3 DNA sequence: TGTGCCAGTAAATCAGGCAGGAAATCTGAAAAACTGTTTTTT.

The chain uses TRBV14 and TRBJ2-1; D ambiguous. In germline, CDR1 is SGHDN, CDR2 FVKESK. CDR3 length equals 14 residues. The V end was cut by 3 bases, the J end by 4 bases, with 10 bases between. This CDR3 reads CASSQVTEYNEQFF. The DNA for the CDR3 is TGTGCCAGCAGCCAGGTTACCGAGTACAATGAGCAGTTCTTC.

A single count supports this clone. This chain connects TRBV11-3 to TRBJ2-1; no clear D. The germline gives CDR1 SGHNT, CDR2 YENEEA. With 1 base removed from V and 6 bases from J, the gap between germline ends came to 25 bases. The CDR3 loop spans 19 amino acids. In DNA, the CDR3 is TGTGCCAGCAGCTTAGGGCCTCGGGTGAGGAGAAGCTCTGGCAATGAGCAGTTCTTC. Its protein product is CASSLGPRVRRSSGNEQFF. Drawing the rest from reference TRBV11-3 and TRBJ2-1, the complete variable domain is EAGVVQSPRYKIIEKKQPVAFWCNPISGHNTLYWYLQNLGQGPELLIRYENEEAVDDSQLPKDRFSAERLKGVDSTLKIQPAELGDSAVYLCASSLGPRVRRSSGNEQFFGPGTRLTVL.

The chain employs TRBV7-9 and TRBJ1-5; a possible D gene is TRBD1 (6 bases). The CDR3 is 14 amino acids. The ends were cut back, 2 bases at V and 7 bases at J, with 12 bases in the middle. The germline V gene encodes CDR1 SEHNR and CDR2 FQNEAQ (reference sequence). The CDR3 bases are TGTGCCAGCAGCTTATCCGGGGGGCACCAGCCCCAGCATTTT. Its translation: CASSLSGGHQPQHF.

This clone was recorded many times. This chain joins TRBV12-3 or TRBV12-4 and TRBJ1-6; tentative D call: TRBD1 (5 bases). The CDR3 totals 12 residues. V was cut by 3 bases and J by 10 bases, with 7 bases left in between. The CDR3, as DNA: TGTGCCAGCAGTTTGGGGGGATCACCCCTCCACTTT. Amino acids: CASSLGGSPLHF.

The J gene is TRBJ2-2, the V gene TRBV7-8; no reliable D call. CDR3 size: 13 residues. The germline CDR1 and CDR2 sequences are SGHVS and FQNEAQ. The germline V and J ends were trimmed by 2 bases and 6 bases, with 7 bases remaining between them. CDR3 DNA: TGTGCCAGCAGCTTATCCCTCGCCGGGGAGCTGTTTTTT. This translates into CASSLSLAGELFF.

The chain uses TRBV4-1 and TRBJ1-4; 9 nucleotides agree with TRBD1. The CDR3 runs to 15 residues. The junction had 5 bases not matched to a gene; V was cut back by 1 base and J by 8 bases. CDR1 and CDR2 from the germline V gene are MGHRA and YSYEKL. CDR3 residues: CASSQVDRGEEKLFF. Here the CDR3 DNA reads TGCGCCAGCAGCCAAGTGGACAGGGGTGAGGAAAAACTGTTTTTT.

The V call is TRBV3-1 (or the pseudogene TRBV3-2), the J call TRBJ2-2; D is perhaps TRBD2 (5 bases). The V end was cut by 2 bases, the J end by 2 bases, with 15 bases between. This CDR3 comprises 17 residues. The germline gives CDR1 LGHDT, CDR2 YNNKEL (reference sequence). As DNA, the CDR3 is TGTGCCAGCAGCCAAAGTGGGCGGGTCTCAAACACCGGGGAGCTGTTTTTT. Its protein product is CASSQSGRVSNTGELFF.

This clone was observed once. The chain employs TRBV7-3 and TRBJ2-3, with 8 nucleotides matching TRBD1. The CDR3 extends over 15 amino acids. Looked up from germline, CDR1 is SGHTA and CDR2 is FQGTGA. The V gene end was trimmed by 5 bases and the J gene end by 2 bases; junction bases not matched to a gene: 6. In nucleotides, the CDR3 is TGTGCCAGCAGCCGCCAGGGGGCCCACACAGATACGCAGTATTTT. It encodes CASSRQGAHTDTQYF.

The J gene is TRBJ1-5, the V gene TRBV27; maybe TRBD1 (5 bases). CDR1 and CDR2 (germline): MNHEY, SMNVEV (reference sequence). V lost 0 bases and J 5 bases, leaving 8 bases between the germline ends. The CDR3 totals 14 residues. CDR3: CASSLSSGDQPQHF. CDR3 DNA sequence: TGTGCCAGCAGTTTATCGTCGGGGGATCAGCCCCAGCATTTT.